Here is one TCR beta chain with its context. Profiling relied on immunoSEQ multiplex PCR, and the TCRdb table lists in-frame clones only, not all of them. The sample includes around 76,000 clones, nearly 98% seen only once; the top ten take around 0.22%. The data were obtained in a study of technical replicates of blood from a few donors. The germline V gene has CDR1 MNHNS and CDR2 SASEGT. The V end was cut by 2 bases, the J end by 14 bases, with 21 bases between. The CDR3 spans 15 residues. The sequence was collected from a human donor in good health. Sequencing used T cells isolated from PBMCs. The rearrangement links TRBV6-1 to TRBJ1-4; D may be TRBD1 (6 bases). The chain's CDR3 is CASSELTTKTGLLFF. The CDR3 nucleotides read TGTGCCAGCAGTGAACTCACTACGAAGACAGGTTTGCTGTTTTTT.